This T cell receptor (beta chain) derives from a study of T cells in Graves' hyperthyroidism and ophthalmopathy. Study-wide points: Most thyroid clonotypes expanded above 0.001 appeared in blood too. Separating ophthalmopathy from stable hyperthyroidism was achieved by a 13 V-J model. Ophthalmopathy got predicted by the model a median around 6.6 months before its onset.

This clonotype showed up many times. Its antigen is unknown. V lost 4 bases and J lost 4; bases outside the gene matches: 7. Germline loops: CDR1 SGHRS, CDR2 YFSETQ. The CDR3 covers 14 residues. Diagnostic assessment was based on clinical symptoms, serum thyroxine and TRAb, thyroid ultrasound and orbital computed tomography. RNA transcripts served as the template for amplifying TCR beta CDR3 regions. With the HTBI primer set, the TCR CDR3 went through a first round of RT-PCR. MiXCR was run by TCRdb on the multiplex PCR reads, yielding one entry per CDR3 protein. The repertoire has roughly 380,000 distinct CDR3 sequences, around an eighth of them found once; the top ten carry 20%.

The genes are TRBV5-1 and TRBJ1-1, with 7 bases identical to TRBD1. Sequencing was performed on blood. This TCR was recovered from a man between 25 and 39 years old with Graves' hyperthyroidism that later progressed to Graves' ophthalmopathy. This CDR3 reads CASSLPDRSTEAFF. Written as DNA, the CDR3 is TGCGCCAGCAGCCTCCCGGACAGGAGCACTGAAGCTTTCTTT.